The entry below describes one T cell receptor (beta chain). Its antigen is undetermined. This CDR3 region has 16 residues. Deletions cut 3 bases from V and 7 bases from J, with 18 bases between. Germline V gene sequence: CDR1 LNHDA, CDR2 SQIVND (reference sequence). This record belongs to a study of T-cell reconstitution after alpha-beta-depleted transplantation in children. Study-wide results and limits: About two months after transplant, alpha-beta T cells reportedly came from several hundred expanded graft clones. It was newly produced T cells that mostly accounted for T-cell counts and diversity one year after transplant.

The TCRbeta library incorporated unique molecular identifiers. TCRdb analysed the PCR reads with MiXCR anew, one entry per CDR3 protein. The sample contains around 500,000 distinct CDR3 sequences, about 23% of which appear only once. The source is a boy younger than two who had a stem cell transplant for acute myeloid leukemia, so the T cells may come from the graft donor. The rearrangement uses TRBV19 and TRBJ1-4, with D possibly matching TRBD1 (6 bases). This material consisted of PBMCs, mostly from graft donor cells, taken 360 days after TCRalphabeta/CD19-depleted stem cell transplant. CDR3: CASSITRGQGGEKLFF. The CDR3 DNA reads TGTGCCAGTAGTATTACTCGGGGACAAGGCGGTGAAAAACTGTTTTTT.